Each of the 5 T cell receptor beta chains below was sequenced from the same sample in a study of cytomegalovirus exposure and HLA in healthy donors. 60 Vbeta and 13 Jbeta primers were used in PCR. Sequenced by immunoSEQ multiplex PCR; TCRdb stores in-frame clones only, minus some. The sample includes around 190,000 clones, roughly four fifths of them seen just once. The sequenced sample consisted of PBMCs. Source of these receptors: a woman in her 30s in good health and CMV-seropositive.

This chain connects TRBV6-5 to TRBJ2-1; 10 positions agree with TRBD2. The CDR3 covers 14 residues. V was clipped by 9 bases and J by 6 bases; unmatched bases: 8. Germline V gives CDR1 MNHEY, CDR2 SVGAGI. This chain's CDR3 is CASWGLAGANEQFF. The CDR3 DNA sequence: TGTGCCAGTTGGGGGCTAGCGGGAGCCAATGAGCAGTTCTTC.

This rearrangement joins TRBV5-6 to TRBJ2-2; 8 bases are shared with TRBD2. J was trimmed by 6 bases and V by 4 bases; bases with no gene match: 11. Germline V CDR1 and CDR2: SGHDT, YYEEEE. The CDR3 has 16 residues. CDR3 amino acids: CASSPAGTRLSGELFF. CDR3 nucleotides: TGTGCCAGCAGCCCCGCCGGGACTAGGTTGTCCGGGGAGCTGTTTTTT.

About this clone itself: At the DNA level, this CDR3 is encoded by other sequences in the same sample as well. J is TRBJ2-2 and V is TRBV9, with 11 positions matching TRBD2. CDR1 and CDR2 (germline): SGDLS, YYNGEE. The CDR3 runs to 15 residues. V gave up 2 bases and J gave up 4 bases; unmatched junction bases: 1. This CDR3 reads CASSVGTSGTGELFF. The DNA for the CDR3 is TGTGCCAGCAGCGTCGGGACTAGCGGCACCGGGGAGCTGTTTTTT. The whole variable domain, remainder taken from reference TRBV9 and TRBJ2-2, is DSGVTQTPKHLITATGQRVTLRCSPRSGDLSVYWYQQSLDQGLQFLIQYYNGEERAKGNILERFSAQQFPDLHSELNLSSLELGDSALYFCASSVGTSGTGELFFGEGSRLTVL.

The chain combines TRBV6-5 with TRBJ1-3; TRBD1 is a possible D gene (6 bases). The germline gives CDR1 MNHEY, CDR2 SVGAGI. This CDR3 comprises 13 residues. The V gene lost 6 bases and the J gene lost 1 base, with 7 bases spanning the gap. The CDR3 spells CASSQGSGNTIYF. The CDR3 DNA reads as TGTGCCAGCAGCCAGGGGTCTGGAAACACCATATATTTT.

The chain uses TRBV6-5 and TRBJ1-5; D call uncertain. V lost 10 bases and J lost 0, with 13 bases in between. Germline loops: CDR1 MNHEY, CDR2 SVGAGI. This CDR3 spans 14 amino acids. The CDR3 region is CATGPRGSNQPQHF. The DNA of the CDR3 is TGTGCCACCGGACCTCGGGGTAGCAATCAGCCCCAGCATTTT.